This TCR beta chain was documented in a study of siplizumab effects on memory and regulatory T cells. Overall study: The pairing of mixed lymphocyte reactions set siplizumab at roughly 0.94 ug/mL against the absence of drug.

The CDR3 totals 15 residues. From germline, CDR1 is SGHNT and CDR2 YYREEE (reference sequence). J gave up 14 bases and V 0 bases, and 5 bases lay outside the gene matches. Study observations and caveats: Neither a naive nor a memory phenotype was assignable to roughly 75-95% of proliferating CD4+ or CD8+ clones. Unstimulated subset assignment was obtained for only a minor fraction of alloreactive clones. Apparently key alloresponse contributors, naive T cells also seemed more diverse than memory cells.

This clone has only a few counts. The antigen remains unidentified. Cells from the mixed lymphocyte reaction underwent coculture for under 7 days at 37 degrees C. Clones were read by immunoSEQ multiplex PCR, and TCRdb kept only the in-frame ones, dropping some. The repertoire holds about 10,000 clones, with about 43% as singletons. The TCR originated in a human donor in good health; the cells came from an allogeneic mixed lymphocyte reaction. Sequenced sample: CFSE-low (dividing) CD4+ T cells sorted from an allogeneic mixed lymphocyte reaction. The chain has TRBV5-4 and TRBJ2-1; 16 bases are shared with TRBD2. CDR3 sequence: CASSLAGTSGRVKFF. In DNA, the CDR3 is TGTGCCAGCAGCTTGGCCGGGACTAGCGGGAGGGTCAAGTTCTTC.